This T cell receptor beta chain appears in the sequencing data of a study of T cells in localized non-small cell lung cancer. Note on this clone: The same CDR3 can be traced to other DNA sequences in this sample.

This CDR3 spans 12 amino acids. This table comes from immunoSEQ multiplex PCR, and its TCRdb copy is limited to in-frame clones, with some not included. The sample has fewer than 20,000 clones, 70% to 90% seen once; the top ten hold roughly 20%. The source material was peripheral blood, sampled before any cancer treatment. The receptor was derived from a male donor at least 60 years old with stage I lung adenocarcinoma. The chain has TRBV21-1 and TRBJ2-7. TRBV21-1 is shown as a pseudogene. CDR3 in amino acids: CASSKYGDEQYF. CDR3 coding DNA: TGTGCCAGCAGCAAATATGGCGACGAGCAGTACTTC.